This T cell receptor (beta chain) was observed in a study of cytomegalovirus exposure and HLA in healthy donors. Study-level findings and limits: Analysis was carried out at a later point, and it linked a missense DCLRE1C variant to TCR beta V- and J-gene trimming. The likely explanation for a cluster of highly shared sequence variants was sequencing artifact. Productive status was seen about 90% or about 30% of the time for most TCR beta V segments in an earlier analysis.

This CDR3 has 15 residues. Germline loops: CDR1 SEHNR, CDR2 FQNEAQ (reference sequence). V trimming: 4 bases; J trimming: 2 bases; junction bases outside the gene matches: 4. Notes on this clone: Its antigen is not identified.

The PCR had 60 Vbeta and 13 Jbeta primers. Produced via immunoSEQ multiplex PCR; TCRdb's table is partial and in-frame only. Of about 110,000 clones in the sample, around three quarters are singletons; the top ten hold roughly 6%. This chain links TRBV7-9 with TRBJ2-7, with TRBD1 identical over 11 bases. Sequenced input: PBMCs. The receptor was derived from a woman in her forties or fifties in good health and CMV-seropositive. The CDR3, as DNA: TGTGCCAGCAGCTACGGACAGGGGGCTACCTACGAGCAGTACTTC. Encoded protein: CASSYGQGATYEQYF.